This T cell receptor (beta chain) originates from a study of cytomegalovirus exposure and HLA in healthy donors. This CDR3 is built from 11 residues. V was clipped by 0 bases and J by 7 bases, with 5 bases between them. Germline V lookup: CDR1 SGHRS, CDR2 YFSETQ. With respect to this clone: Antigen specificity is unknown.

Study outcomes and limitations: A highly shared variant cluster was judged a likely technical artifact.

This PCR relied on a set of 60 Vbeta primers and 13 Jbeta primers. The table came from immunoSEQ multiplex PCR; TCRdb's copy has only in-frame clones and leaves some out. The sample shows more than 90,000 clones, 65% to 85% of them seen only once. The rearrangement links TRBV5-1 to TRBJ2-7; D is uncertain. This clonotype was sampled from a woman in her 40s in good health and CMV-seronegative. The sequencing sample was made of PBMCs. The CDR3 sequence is CASSLEQEQYF. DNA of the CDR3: TGCGCCAGCAGCTTGGAACAGGAGCAGTACTTC.